The 16 T cell receptor beta chains given below trace back to one sample, sequenced in a study of T cell responses to AZD1222 COVID-19 vaccine. Only in-frame clones appear in the TCRdb table, and some are missing; sequencing was by immunoSEQ multiplex PCR. The sample carries 150,000 to 160,000 clones, roughly nine tenths recorded once. The sequencing used peripheral blood, collected on day 0 of AZD1222 vaccination. All receptors derive from an adult in good health.

This clone was counted only a few times. DNA for the CDR3: TGTGCCAGCAGCCCTGACAGGGAATATGGCTACACCTTC. Amino acid sequence: CASSPDREYGYTF. The chain couples TRBV9 to TRBJ1-2; 7 nucleotides line up with TRBD1. The length of the CDR3 is 13 residues. Germline V CDR1 and CDR2: SGDLS, YYNGEE. V shed 4 bases and J 5 bases; nucleotides not matched to a gene: 5. Complete variable domain (other parts from reference TRBV9 and TRBJ1-2): DSGVTQTPKHLITATGQRVTLRCSPRSGDLSVYWYQQSLDQGLQFLIQYYNGEERAKGNILERFSAQQFPDLHSELNLSSLELGDSALYFCASSPDREYGYTFGSGTRLTVV.

V gene TRBV28 combines with J gene TRBJ1-1, with a possible D match to TRBD1 (6 bases). This CDR3 contains 14 residues. Per germline, CDR1 MDHEN and CDR2 SYDVKM. Between the trimmed V and J ends, which lost 6 bases and 0 bases, there was a span of 11 bases. In DNA form, the CDR3 reads TGTGCCAGCAGCCCTGGACAGCTGAACACTGAAGCTTTCTTT. This translates into CASSPGQLNTEAFF.

This clone was counted a single time. The chain has TRBV6-2 or TRBV6-3 and TRBJ2-7; the match to TRBD1 covers 7 bases. Germline V gene data show CDR1 as MNHEY and CDR2 as SVGEGT. The CDR3 consists of 16 residues. The ends lost 0 bases at V and 0 bases at J; junction bases unmatched: 5. This chain's CDR3 is CASSYSTRDSSYEQYF. CDR3 nucleotides: TGTGCCAGCAGTTACTCGACCCGGGACAGCTCCTACGAGCAGTACTTC.

This clone was seen only once. This chain links TRBV12-5 with TRBJ2-2; 11 bases are a match to TRBD1. Germline trimming cut 0 bases from V and 4 bases from J; bases unmatched to any gene: 10. This CDR3 spans 19 amino acids. Germline V gene data show CDR1 as LGHNT and CDR2 as FRNRAP. The CDR3 DNA reads as TGTGCTAGTGGTTTGGTACGATGGGACAGGGGGTTCGTCACCGGGGAGCTGTTTTTT. Its protein product is CASGLVRWDRGFVTGELFF.

The chain couples TRBV10-1 to TRBJ2-4; D may correspond to TRBD1 or TRBD2 (5 bases each). The CDR3 spans 18 residues. Germline assignment: CDR1 WNHNN and CDR2 SYGVQD (reference sequence). V lost 10 bases, J lost 0 bases, and 25 bases lay in between. As DNA, the CDR3 is TGCGCCAACCCAGGGAAACCTAGCCCCCCTCTAGCCAAAAACATTCAGTACTTC. Amino acid sequence: CANPGKPSPPLAKNIQYF.

This clone was observed a single time. J is TRBJ2-7 and V is TRBV28; D perhaps matches TRBD1 (5 bases). Per the germline V gene, CDR1 is MDHEN and CDR2 is SYDVKM. This CDR3 contains 13 residues. The V gene lost 6 bases and the J gene lost 5 bases, with 14 bases spanning the gap. As DNA, the CDR3 is TGTGCCAGCAGAGGGGTAGGGGATGACGAGCAGTACTTC. Translation gives CASRGVGDDEQYF.

The chain is built from TRBV7-9 and TRBJ2-5; D is unresolved. The germline V gene has CDR1 SEHNR and CDR2 FQNEAQ (reference sequence). The germline V and J ends were trimmed by 5 bases and 4 bases, with 14 bases remaining between them. The CDR3 consists of 14 residues. CDR3 sequence: CASSPPDVLETQYF. The CDR3, as DNA: TGTGCCAGCAGCCCGCCAGATGTTTTAGAGACCCAGTACTTC.

The chain is built from TRBV15 and TRBJ1-6, with 10 bases that match TRBD1. The V gene's germline CDR1 is LNHNV and CDR2 YYDKDF (reference sequence). V shed 3 bases, J shed 7 bases, and the junction held 9 bases outside the gene matches. CDR3 length: 17 amino acids. In DNA, the CDR3 is TGTGCCACCAGCAGGATGACAGGGGGCGTTAAAAATTCACCCCTCCACTTT. Encoded protein: CATSRMTGGVKNSPLHF.

This clone was seen a few times. This chain links TRBV2 with TRBJ2-7, with TRBD2 identical over 8 bases. V was clipped by 7 bases and J by 1 base; unmatched bases: 12. Germline V lookup: CDR1 SNHLY, CDR2 FYNNEI. The CDR3 spans 16 residues. This chain's CDR3 is CASIPPRTSLSYEQYF. DNA for the CDR3: TGTGCCAGCATCCCCCCGAGGACTAGCCTTTCCTACGAGCAGTACTTC. Variable domain in full (rest from reference TRBV2 and TRBJ2-7): EPEVTQTPSHQVTQMGQEVILRCVPISNHLYFYWYRQILGQKVEFLVSFYNNEISEKSEIFDDQFSVERPDGSNFTLKIRSTKLEDSAMYFCASIPPRTSLSYEQYFGPGTRLTVT.

This sequence joins TRBV7-6 and TRBJ1-1; the D is unclear. The germline V gene encodes CDR1 SGHVS and CDR2 FNYEAQ. Trimming left V 2 bases short and J 4 bases short, with 14 bases between. The CDR3 contains 15 residues. CDR3 residues: CASSLSPDYGTEAFF. The CDR3 DNA reads as TGTGCCAGCAGCTTAAGTCCGGACTACGGCACTGAAGCTTTCTTT.

The V call is TRBV28, the J call TRBJ1-1; D is perhaps TRBD1 (6 bases). Trimming took 5 bases from V and 10 from J, leaving 14 bases between them. The CDR3 is made up of 12 amino acids. The germline CDR1 and CDR2 sequences are MDHEN and SYDVKM. CDR3 in DNA: TGTGCCAGCAGTACCCCAGGGGTGGCAGCTTTCTTT. Translation gives CASSTPGVAAFF.

The chain couples TRBV29-1 to TRBJ1-2, with D tentatively TRBD1 (6 bases). Germline loops: CDR1 SQVTM, CDR2 ANQGSEA. This CDR3 is built from 15 residues. Trimming left V 4 bases short and J 7 bases short, with 22 bases between. CDR3 loop: CSVVFPRLKGGGYTF. The CDR3 nucleotides are TGCAGCGTTGTATTCCCCAGACTAAAAGGGGGTGGCTACACCTTC.

The rearrangement joins TRBV6-4 to TRBJ2-3; TRBD2 matches 9 bases. This CDR3 contains 16 residues. The germline V gene has CDR1 MRHNA and CDR2 SNTAGT. The V gene end was trimmed by 2 bases and the J gene end by 2 bases; junction bases not matched to a gene: 5. CDR3 loop: CASSDGSSGDTDTQYF. In nucleotides, the CDR3 is TGTGCCAGCAGTGACGGTTCTAGCGGGGACACAGATACGCAGTATTTT.

The genes are TRBV2 and TRBJ2-7; a possible D gene is TRBD2 (7 bases). V shed 10 bases and J shed 0 bases, with 16 bases lying between them. Germline-derived CDR1 and CDR2 are SNHLY and FYNNEI. CDR3 size: 14 residues. The CDR3 reads CATKGGDLSYEQYF. The CDR3 bases are TGTGCCACCAAAGGGGGGGACCTCTCCTACGAGCAGTACTTC.

The chain links TRBV24-1 to TRBJ2-3, with 9 bases matching TRBD2. The CDR3 is made up of 16 amino acids. V trimming: 1 base; J trimming: 5 bases; junction bases outside the gene matches: 6. Germline CDR1 and CDR2: KGHDR and SFDVKD. The chain's CDR3 is CATSDFGGRARDTQYF. CDR3 DNA: TGTGCCACCAGTGATTTTGGCGGGAGGGCCCGAGATACGCAGTATTTT.

The chain is built from TRBV20-1 and TRBJ2-1; 13 bases are shared with TRBD2. Germline CDR1 is DFQATT and CDR2 is SNEGSKA (reference sequence). J lost 7 bases, V lost 3 bases, and 6 bases had no gene match. The CDR3 has 15 amino acids. In DNA form, the CDR3 reads TGCAGTGCTAGTAAGACTAGCGGGAGGAGAAATGAGCAGTTCTTC. The encoded protein is CSASKTSGRRNEQFF.